This TCR beta chain is drawn from a study of blood T cells in healthy people across ages. Findings and caveats of the study: Older age coincided with a roughly linear decline in TCR beta diversity per million T cells.

Each donor had approximately 10 milliliters of peripheral blood drawn. For this clonotype: Its target is not known.

It was with a sample-barcoded 5' primer and a J-beta primer mix that a second PCR of roughly 7 to 12 cycles was run. TCRdb re-called the 5' RACE reads through MiXCR, storing one row per CDR3 protein. The data show some 550,000 distinct CDR3 sequences, 47% seen once. The material sequenced was blood. This TCR was recovered from a man aged 80 or over in good health.

In DNA form, the CDR3 reads TGTGCCATCGGCTGGGGAGATACGCAGTATTTT. This gives the protein CAIGWGDTQYF. The V gene is TRBV10-3, the J gene TRBJ2-3; unclear D gene. The germline V gene encodes CDR1 ENHRY and CDR2 SYGVKD. CDR3 length equals 11 residues. Trimming removed 8 bases from V and 5 bases from J, with 8 bases in between.